Below, 13 T cell receptor beta chains from the same sample are listed, as sequenced in a study of cytomegalovirus exposure and HLA in healthy donors. The primer mix had 60 Vbeta and 13 Jbeta primers. Method: immunoSEQ multiplex PCR; TCRdb's copy keeps in-frame clones and lacks some. The table lists around 160,000 clones, 80% to 85% of them singletons. The specimen was PBMCs. All receptors derive from a male donor in good health and CMV-seropositive.

V is TRBV6-5 and J is TRBJ2-3, with 8 bases identical to TRBD2. This CDR3 has 15 amino acids. CDR1 and CDR2 from the germline V gene are MNHEY and SVGAGI. The ends lost 2 bases at V and 6 bases at J; junction bases unmatched: 7. The CDR3 DNA reads as TGTGCCAGCAGTTACAGGGGCGCGGGGGGCGATACGCAGTATTTT. Amino acids: CASSYRGAGGDTQYF.

V and J are TRBV7-9 and TRBJ1-5; 9 bases map to TRBD1. This CDR3 comprises 16 residues. V lost 5 bases to trimming and J lost 5 bases; unmatched junction nucleotides: 10. Germline V CDR1 and CDR2: SEHNR, FQNEAQ (reference sequence). The CDR3 is CASSKHRGQRDQPQHF. In DNA form, the CDR3 reads TGTGCCAGCAGCAAACACAGGGGGCAAAGAGATCAGCCCCAGCATTTT.

The CDR3: CASSREGSQPQHF. Here the CDR3 DNA reads TGCGCCAGCAGCCGAGAGGGTTCTCAGCCCCAGCATTTT. The chain uses TRBV5-1 and TRBJ1-5; D gene unclear. CDR3 length equals 13 residues. V lost 4 bases, J lost 6 bases, and 11 bases lay in between. Per the germline V gene, CDR1 is SGHRS and CDR2 is YFSETQ.

V is TRBV10-2 and J is TRBJ2-7, with TRBD1 matching over 7 bases. Looked up from germline, CDR1 is WSHSY and CDR2 is SAAADI. Trimming at V came to 4 bases and at J to 5 bases, leaving 5 bases not matched to a gene. The CDR3 spans 13 residues. The chain's CDR3 is CASSVSRGNEQYF. DNA for the CDR3: TGCGCCAGCAGTGTGAGCAGGGGGAACGAGCAGTACTTC.

The V and J genes are TRBV11-2 and TRBJ1-5; 7 bases match TRBD1. Germline V CDR1 and CDR2: SGHAT, FQNNGV. The CDR3 runs 14 residues. The trim removed 6 bases at V and 2 bases at J, leaving 4 bases unmatched. The CDR3, as DNA: TGTGCCAGCAGTCCAACAGGGGGCAATCAGCCCCAGCATTTT. Translation gives CASSPTGGNQPQHF.

The genes are TRBV30 and TRBJ1-6; TRBD1 matches 9 bases. V lost 3 bases, J lost 9 bases, and 6 bases stayed unmatched. Germline loops: CDR1 GTSNPN, CDR2 SVGIG (reference sequence). This CDR3 is built from 14 residues. CDR3 in DNA: TGTGCCTGGAGGGACAGGGGTTTCACTTCACCCCTCCACTTT. The encoded protein is CAWRDRGFTSPLHF.

A note on this clone: A read error may account for a junction end that differs from germline. The chain uses TRBV7-9 and TRBJ1-2; the match to TRBD1 covers 10 bases. CDR3 length: 14 residues. The germline gives CDR1 SEHNR, CDR2 FQNEAQ (reference sequence). CDR3 protein: CSSSTPGQGHGYTF. In DNA, the CDR3 is TGTTCCAGCAGCACTCCGGGACAGGGGCATGGCTACACCTTC.

The chain has TRBV10-2 and TRBJ2-1, with 9 bases lining up with TRBD2. Per the germline V gene, CDR1 is WSHSY and CDR2 is SAAADI. This CDR3 region has 16 residues. The V segment lost 3 bases and the J segment 4 bases; nucleotides outside the gene matches: 7. The CDR3 DNA reads as TGCGCCAGCAGTGAACGGGGCGGGGGGGGATACAATGAGCAGTTCTTC. Amino acids: CASSERGGGGYNEQFF.

This CDR3 is CASTKTGTGNEQFF. CDR3 nucleotide sequence: TGTGCCAGCACTAAAACCGGGACAGGCAATGAGCAGTTCTTC. The chain recombines TRBV6-1 with TRBJ2-1, with TRBD1 matching 8 bases. CDR3 length equals 14 residues. Germline assignment: CDR1 MNHNS and CDR2 SASEGT. Trimming took 7 bases from V and 6 from J; bases not matched to a gene: 8.

This chain uses TRBV7-9 with TRBJ2-7; the match to TRBD1 covers 8 bases. The germline V gene encodes CDR1 SEHNR and CDR2 FQNEAQ (reference sequence). The CDR3 loop spans 12 amino acids. V lost 7 bases and J lost 3; bases outside the gene matches: 2. The CDR3 DNA reads as TGTGCCAGCACCGGGACAGGCTACGAGCAGTACTTC. Its translation: CASTGTGYEQYF.

This CDR3 reads CAWSVVGGGETQYF. The CDR3 DNA sequence: TGTGCCTGGAGTGTTGTAGGGGGCGGAGAGACCCAGTACTTC. This chain uses TRBV30 with TRBJ2-5; 7 nucleotides agree with TRBD1. The CDR3 is 14 amino acids. The J segment lost 4 bases and the V segment lost 0 bases, leaving 5 bases of the junction unmatched. Per germline, CDR1 GTSNPN and CDR2 SVGIG (reference sequence).

The chain employs TRBV19 and TRBJ2-3; 8 nucleotides line up with TRBD2. V lost 4 bases and J lost 2; bases outside the gene matches: 2. Germline V gene sequence: CDR1 LNHDA, CDR2 SQIVND (reference sequence). The CDR3 length is 14 residues. The CDR3 bases are TGTGCCAGTAGTACTAGCGGGTCCACAGATACGCAGTATTTT. This sequence encodes CASSTSGSTDTQYF.

The chain joins TRBV4-3 to TRBJ2-7; TRBD1 matches at 9 bases. The V and J ends lost 0 bases and 4 bases, in that order; junction bases with no gene match: 4. Germline V gives CDR1 LGHNA, CDR2 YSLEER. This CDR3 has 15 amino acids. The chain's CDR3 is CASSQDYRGQYEQYF. CDR3 sequence (DNA): TGCGCCAGCAGCCAAGACTACAGGGGGCAATACGAGCAGTACTTC.